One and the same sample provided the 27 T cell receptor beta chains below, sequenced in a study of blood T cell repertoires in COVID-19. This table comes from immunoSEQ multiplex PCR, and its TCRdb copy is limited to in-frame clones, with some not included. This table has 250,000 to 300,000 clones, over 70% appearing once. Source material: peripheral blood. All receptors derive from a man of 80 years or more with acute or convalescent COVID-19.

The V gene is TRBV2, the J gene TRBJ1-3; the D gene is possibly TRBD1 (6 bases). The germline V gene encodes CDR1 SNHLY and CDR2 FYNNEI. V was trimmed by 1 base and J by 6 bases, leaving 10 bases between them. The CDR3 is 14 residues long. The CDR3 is CASSEEDSQNTIYF. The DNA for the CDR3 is TGTGCCAGCAGTGAAGAGGACAGCCAAAACACCATATATTTT.

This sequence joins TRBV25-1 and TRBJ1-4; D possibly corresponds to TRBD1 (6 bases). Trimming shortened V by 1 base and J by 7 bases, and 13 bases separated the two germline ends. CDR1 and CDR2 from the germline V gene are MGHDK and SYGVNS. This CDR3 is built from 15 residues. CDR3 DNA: TGTGCCAGCAGTGAATTAGGCCGACAGGTTGAAAAACTGTTTTTT. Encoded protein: CASSELGRQVEKLFF.

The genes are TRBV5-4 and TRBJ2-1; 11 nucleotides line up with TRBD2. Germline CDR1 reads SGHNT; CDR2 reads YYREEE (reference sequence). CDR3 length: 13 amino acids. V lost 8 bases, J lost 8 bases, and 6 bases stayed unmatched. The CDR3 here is CASRVAGGDEQFF. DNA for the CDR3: TGTGCCAGTCGGGTAGCGGGGGGGGATGAGCAGTTCTTC.

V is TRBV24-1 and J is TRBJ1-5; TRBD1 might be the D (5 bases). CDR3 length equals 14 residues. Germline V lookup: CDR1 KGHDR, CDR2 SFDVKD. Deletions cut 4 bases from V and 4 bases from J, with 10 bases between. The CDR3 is CATSEGLQNQPQHF. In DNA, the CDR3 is TGTGCCACCAGTGAGGGGCTCCAGAATCAGCCCCAGCATTTT.

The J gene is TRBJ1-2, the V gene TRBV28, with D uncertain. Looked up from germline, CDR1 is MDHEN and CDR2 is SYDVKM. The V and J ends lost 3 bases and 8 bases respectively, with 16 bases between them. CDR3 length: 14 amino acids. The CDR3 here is CASSFVQAGEGYTF. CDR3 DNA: TGTGCCAGCAGTTTTGTGCAGGCCGGTGAAGGCTACACCTTC.

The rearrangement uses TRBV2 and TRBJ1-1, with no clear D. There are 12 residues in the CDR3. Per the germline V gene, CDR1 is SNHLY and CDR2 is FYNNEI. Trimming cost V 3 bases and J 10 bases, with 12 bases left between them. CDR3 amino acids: CASSDSGVGAFF. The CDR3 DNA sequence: TGTGCCAGCAGTGATTCGGGTGTCGGAGCTTTCTTT.

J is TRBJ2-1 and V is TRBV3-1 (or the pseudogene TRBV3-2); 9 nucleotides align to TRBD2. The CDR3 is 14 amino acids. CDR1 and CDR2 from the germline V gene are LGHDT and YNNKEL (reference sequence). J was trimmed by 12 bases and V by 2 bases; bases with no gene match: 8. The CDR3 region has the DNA TGTGCCAGCAGCCAAAGTGCGGCTAGCGGGACGCAGTTCTTC. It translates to CASSQSAASGTQFF.

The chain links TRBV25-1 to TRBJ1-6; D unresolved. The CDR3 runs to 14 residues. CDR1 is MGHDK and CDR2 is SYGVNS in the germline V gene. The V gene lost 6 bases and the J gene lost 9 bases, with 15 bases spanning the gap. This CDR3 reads CASRAGQEGSPLHF. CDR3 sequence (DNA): TGTGCCAGCAGAGCCGGCCAAGAGGGTTCACCCCTCCACTTT.

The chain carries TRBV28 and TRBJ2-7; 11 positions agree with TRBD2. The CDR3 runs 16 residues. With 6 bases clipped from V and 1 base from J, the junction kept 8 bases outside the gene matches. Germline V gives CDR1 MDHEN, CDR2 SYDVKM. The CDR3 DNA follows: TGTGCCAGCAGCTCGCTACTAGCGGGAGTTTCCTACGAGCAGTACTTC. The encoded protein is CASSSLLAGVSYEQYF.

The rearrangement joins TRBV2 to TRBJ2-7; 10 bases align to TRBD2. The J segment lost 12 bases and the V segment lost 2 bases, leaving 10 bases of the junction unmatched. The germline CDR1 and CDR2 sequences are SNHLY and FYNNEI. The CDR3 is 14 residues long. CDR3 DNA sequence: TGTGCCAGCAGTGAATCCCGGCTAGCGGGAGCACTGTACTTC. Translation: CASSESRLAGALYF.

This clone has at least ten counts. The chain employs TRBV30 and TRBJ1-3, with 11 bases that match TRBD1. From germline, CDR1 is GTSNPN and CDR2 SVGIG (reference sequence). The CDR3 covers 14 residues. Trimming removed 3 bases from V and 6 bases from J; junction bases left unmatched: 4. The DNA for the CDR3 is TGTGCCTGGAGAAGGACAGGGGGCTCAAACACCATATATTTT. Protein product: CAWRRTGGSNTIYF.

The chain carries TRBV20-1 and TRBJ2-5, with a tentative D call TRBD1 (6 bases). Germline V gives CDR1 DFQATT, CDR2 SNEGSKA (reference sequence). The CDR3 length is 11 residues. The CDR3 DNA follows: TGCACAGGACAGAGGCAAGAGACCCAGTACTTC. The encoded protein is CTGQRQETQYF.

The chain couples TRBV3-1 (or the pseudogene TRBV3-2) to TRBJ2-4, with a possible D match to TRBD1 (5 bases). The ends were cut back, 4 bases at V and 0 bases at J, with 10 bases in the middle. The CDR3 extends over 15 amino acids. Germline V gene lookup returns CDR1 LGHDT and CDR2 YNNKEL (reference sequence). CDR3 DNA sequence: TGTGCCAGCAGCCCCCAGGGTGGAGCCAAAAACATTCAGTACTTC. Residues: CASSPQGGAKNIQYF.

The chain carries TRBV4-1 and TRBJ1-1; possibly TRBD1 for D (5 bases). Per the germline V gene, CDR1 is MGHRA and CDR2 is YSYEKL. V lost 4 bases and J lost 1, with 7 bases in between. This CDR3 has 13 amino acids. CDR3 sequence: CASSPGQNTEAFF. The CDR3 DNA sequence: TGCGCCAGCAGCCCAGGACAGAACACTGAAGCTTTCTTT.

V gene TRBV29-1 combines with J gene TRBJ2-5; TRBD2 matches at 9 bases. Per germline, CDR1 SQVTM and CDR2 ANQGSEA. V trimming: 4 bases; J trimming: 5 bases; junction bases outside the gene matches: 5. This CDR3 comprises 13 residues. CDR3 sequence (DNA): TGCAGCGTTGGTAGCGGGAGTCGTGAGACCCAGTACTTC. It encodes CSVGSGSRETQYF.

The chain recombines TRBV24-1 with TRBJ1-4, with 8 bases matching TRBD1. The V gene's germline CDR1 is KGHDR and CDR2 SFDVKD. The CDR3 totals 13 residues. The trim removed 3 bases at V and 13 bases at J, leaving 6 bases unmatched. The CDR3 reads CATSDGDRGGLFF. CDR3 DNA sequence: TGTGCCACCAGTGATGGAGACAGGGGAGGACTGTTTTTT.

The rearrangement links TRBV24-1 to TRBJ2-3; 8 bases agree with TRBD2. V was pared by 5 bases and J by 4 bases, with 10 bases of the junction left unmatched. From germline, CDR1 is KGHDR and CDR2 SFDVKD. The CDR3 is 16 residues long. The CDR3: CATSVGGGRRADTQYF. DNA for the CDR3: TGTGCCACCAGTGTCGGCGGGGGGCGGCGAGCAGATACGCAGTATTTT.

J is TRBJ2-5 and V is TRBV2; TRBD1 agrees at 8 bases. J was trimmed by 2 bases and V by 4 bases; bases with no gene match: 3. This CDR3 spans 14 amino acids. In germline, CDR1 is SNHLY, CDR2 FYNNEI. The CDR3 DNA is TGTGCCAGCAGTGCCCGGACAGGGCAAGAGACCCAGTACTTC. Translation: CASSARTGQETQYF.

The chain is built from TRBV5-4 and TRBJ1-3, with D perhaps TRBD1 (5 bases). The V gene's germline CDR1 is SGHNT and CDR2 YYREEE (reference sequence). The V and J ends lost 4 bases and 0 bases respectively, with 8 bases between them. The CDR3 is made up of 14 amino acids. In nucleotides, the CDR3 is TGTGCCAGCAGCCGCGGGGGCTCTGGAAACACCATATATTTT. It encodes CASSRGGSGNTIYF.

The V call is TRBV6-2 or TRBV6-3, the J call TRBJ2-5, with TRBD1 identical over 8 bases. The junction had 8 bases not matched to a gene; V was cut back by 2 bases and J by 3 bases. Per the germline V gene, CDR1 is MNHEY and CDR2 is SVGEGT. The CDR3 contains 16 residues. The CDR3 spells CASSYPRTGWEETQYF. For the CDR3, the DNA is TGTGCCAGCAGTTACCCCCGGACAGGGTGGGAAGAGACCCAGTACTTC.

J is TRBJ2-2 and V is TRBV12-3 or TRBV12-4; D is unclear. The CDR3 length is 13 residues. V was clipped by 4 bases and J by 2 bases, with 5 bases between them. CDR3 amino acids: CASSSLNTGELFF. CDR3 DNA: TGTGCCAGCAGTTCCCTTAACACCGGGGAGCTGTTTTTT.

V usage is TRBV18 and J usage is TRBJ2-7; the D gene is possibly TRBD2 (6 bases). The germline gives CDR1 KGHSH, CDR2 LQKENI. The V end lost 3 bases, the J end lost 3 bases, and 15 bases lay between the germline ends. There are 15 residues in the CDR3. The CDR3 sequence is CASSPAEGAGYEQYF. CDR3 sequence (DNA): TGTGCCAGCTCACCGGCGGAGGGAGCGGGCTACGAGCAGTACTTC.

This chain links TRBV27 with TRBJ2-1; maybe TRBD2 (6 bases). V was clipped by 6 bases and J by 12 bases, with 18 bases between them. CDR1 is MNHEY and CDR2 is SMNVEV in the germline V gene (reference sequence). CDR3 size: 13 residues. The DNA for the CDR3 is TGTGCCAGCAGCCGGGGGACCTCTAGGGGGCAGTTCTTC. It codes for CASSRGTSRGQFF.

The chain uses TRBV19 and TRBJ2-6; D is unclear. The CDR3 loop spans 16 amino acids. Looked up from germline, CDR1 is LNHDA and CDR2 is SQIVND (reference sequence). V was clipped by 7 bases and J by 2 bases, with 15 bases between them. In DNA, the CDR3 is TGTGCCAGTATCTCCCCGAGGTTGGCTGGGGCCAACGTCCTGACTTTC. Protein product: CASISPRLAGANVLTF.

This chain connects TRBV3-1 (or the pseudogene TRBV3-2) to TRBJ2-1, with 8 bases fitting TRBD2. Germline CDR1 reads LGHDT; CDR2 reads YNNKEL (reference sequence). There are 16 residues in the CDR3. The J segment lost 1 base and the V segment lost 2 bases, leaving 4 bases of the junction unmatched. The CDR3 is CASSQLRGGSYNEQFF. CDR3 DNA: TGTGCCAGCAGCCAACTCCGGGGGGGGTCCTACAATGAGCAGTTCTTC.

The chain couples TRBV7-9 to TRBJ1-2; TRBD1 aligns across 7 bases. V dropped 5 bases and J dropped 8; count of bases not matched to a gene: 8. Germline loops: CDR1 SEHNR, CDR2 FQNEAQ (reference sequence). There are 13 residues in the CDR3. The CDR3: CASSADRVGGYTF. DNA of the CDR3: TGTGCCAGCAGCGCCGACAGGGTTGGCGGCTACACCTTC. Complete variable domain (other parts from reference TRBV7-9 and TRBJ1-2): DTGVSQNPRHKITKRGQNVTFRCDPISEHNRLYWYRQTLGQGPEFLTYFQNEAQLEKSRLLSDRFSAERPKGSFSTLEIQRTEQGDSAMYLCASSADRVGGYTFGSGTRLTVV.

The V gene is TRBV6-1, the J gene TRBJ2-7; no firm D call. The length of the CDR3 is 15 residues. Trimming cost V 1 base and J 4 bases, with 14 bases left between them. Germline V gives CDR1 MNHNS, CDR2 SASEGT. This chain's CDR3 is CASSEGRSYQYEQYF. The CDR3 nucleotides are TGTGCCAGCAGTGAAGGGAGAAGTTATCAATACGAGCAGTACTTC.